This T cell receptor (beta chain) was recorded in a study of OX40 agonist ivuxolimab in advanced cancers. Germline assignment: CDR1 LGHNA and CDR2 YNFKEQ. The CDR3 consists of 14 residues. Trimming stripped 3 bases from V and 0 bases from J, with 9 bases between. Sequenced by immunoSEQ multiplex PCR; TCRdb stores in-frame clones only, minus some. The sample gives around 57,000 clones, 70% to 85% of which show up once; 2.4% is in the top ten. The receptor was isolated from an adult with an advanced solid tumor such as melanoma, head and neck, liver or kidney cancer. The J gene is TRBJ2-7, the V gene TRBV4-2; TRBD2 might be the D (6 bases). Sequences were derived from CD4+ or CD8+ T cells sorted from blood, sampled in a trial of the OX40 agonist ivuxolimab. CDR3 bases: TGTGCCAGCAGCCAGGGGGGTAGCTCCTACGAGCAGTACTTC. It codes for CASSQGGSSYEQYF.